This entry describes one T cell receptor beta chain. Its antigen remains unknown. V shed 7 bases and J 0 bases; nucleotides not matched to a gene: 8. Germline V lookup: CDR1 ENHRY, CDR2 SYGVKD. The CDR3 is 18 residues long. The data derive from a study of T-cell memory formation after mild COVID-19. As for the study in general: For the most part, TCR clusters were specific to one donor.

Notes on the study in general: Clones that shrank (day 15 to 85) were balanced CD4/CD8, whereas later expanders leaned CD4+.

From the 5' RACE reads, TCRdb called clonotypes with MiXCR, one entry per CDR3 protein. Of around 470,000 distinct CDR3 sequences detected, around 20% appear once; the ten largest clones hold roughly 8.4%. Material: PBMCs or a T cell subset sorted from them (not recorded which). The chain is built from TRBV10-3 and TRBJ2-6; 11 nucleotides align to TRBD1. The receptor comes from an adult woman who had mild COVID-19 (a few samples of this study predate the infection). Cell type and time point are not known. The CDR3 DNA reads TGTGCCATCATCGCAACCGGGACAGGGGGCTCTGGGGCCAACGTCCTGACTTTC. This sequence encodes CAIIATGTGGSGANVLTF.